These T cell receptor beta chains were read from a single sample in a study of beta chain features in type 1 diabetes. Sequenced by immunoSEQ multiplex PCR; TCRdb stores in-frame clones only, minus some. Of 250,000 to 350,000 clones in the sample, 9.5% to 11% were seen once. What was sequenced was naive CD4+ T cells from blood. The receptor source for this set is a woman in her thirties in good health. The conserved cysteine and the conserved F or W are not part of the CDR3 here.

V gene,J gene,CDR3 protein
TRBV11-2,TRBJ2-3,ASRLGRSTDTQY
TRBV18,TRBJ2-5,ASSRLAGTGETQY
TRBV7-2,TRBJ2-5,ASSHRQGEEETQY
TRBV9,TRBJ2-7,ASSASGIGLEQY
TRBV4-3,TRBJ2-1,ASSQGWTGEQF
TRBV7-2,TRBJ2-5,ASSSATIPIGGQY
TRBV7-9,TRBJ2-1,ASRTTSEPYNEQF
TRBV5-4,TRBJ1-2,ASSSQGDYGYT
TRBV29-1,TRBJ1-2,SVQQDRNYGYT
TRBV5-4,TRBJ2-1,ASYQDRSPNEQF
TRBV5-1,TRBJ2-1,ASSLQVQYNEQF
TRBV29-1,TRBJ2-5,SVAPLAGETGTQY
TRBV6-5,TRBJ2-5,ASRKQGSETQY
TRBV6-6,TRBJ2-4,ASIMRGDGRNIQY
TRBV9,TRBJ2-3,ASSERLAGGSTDTQY
TRBV4-3,TRBJ2-1,ASSQDEAGAYNEQF
TRBV2,TRBJ1-2,ASSLTGIEGYT
TRBV7-2,TRBJ2-1,ASTGTSGISEQF
TRBV11-3,TRBJ1-1,ASSLERGTEAF
TRBV28,TRBJ2-1,ASSSTTSGSGSYNEQF
TRBV19,TRBJ2-5,ASSMSSGSPKTQY
TRBV9,TRBJ2-1,ASSVGLPSVEQF
TRBV9,TRBJ1-2,ASSVGTGEGGYT
TRBV27,TRBJ2-1,ASSLRIAAGPYNEQF
TRBV18,TRBJ2-3,ASSPLPGNTDTQY
TRBV14,TRBJ2-5,ASSLHPQGAGETQY
TRBV7-9,TRBJ2-3,ASSWPRGGTGTDTQY
TRBV5-6,TRBJ2-7,ASSLVGTGNEQY
TRBV28,TRBJ1-2,ASRPTGQGGYT
TRBV28,TRBJ2-3,AGSQGDRATDTQY
TRBV6-5,TRBJ1-2,ASWEQNYGYT
TRBV2,TRBJ2-1,ASSAGLAVYNEQF
TRBV9,TRBJ1-1,ASSGGTEQGARNTEAF
TRBV18,TRBJ2-1,ASTGTGGGNEQF
TRBV9,TRBJ1-2,ASSVAAGARTSGYT
TRBV27,TRBJ2-1,ASSLIRAGGEYNEQF
TRBV5-6,TRBJ2-5,ASSFGPEETQY
TRBV2,TRBJ2-6,ASAPSGANVLT
TRBV4-3,TRBJ2-3,ASSPLRTSGSLPDTQY
TRBV4-3,TRBJ1-2,ASSQDRSRGYT
TRBV7-9,TRBJ2-1,ASSLGLAFDEQF
TRBV7-9,TRBJ2-7,ASNSAGGIYEQY
TRBV4-2,TRBJ2-1,ASSQDTWTSGIEQF
TRBV6-6,TRBJ1-1,ASSSRTGTAEAF
TRBV4-2,TRBJ2-1,ASSQGNRGKVNEQF